The present TCR beta chain was sequenced within a study of a mutant IDH1 vaccine in newly diagnosed glioma. Study as a whole: Sex among treated patients split 62.5% male, roughly 38% female; mean age was approximately 38 years. Study results and caveats: Any relationship between pseudoprogression and changes in top peripheral T cell clonotypes seemed absent.

Germline CDR1 reads MGHDK; CDR2 reads SYGVNS. CDR3 length equals 16 residues. V was clipped by 5 bases and J by 1 base, with 14 bases between them. This clone is medium-sized (0.01 to 0.1%) by share. What it binds is not known. Data came from immunoSEQ multiplex PCR; TCRdb stores just in-frame clones and leaves some out. Here the sample spans about 38,000 clones, about 78% being singletons. Time point meaning: baseline, week 1 (first vaccination visit). The treatment is: pre-vaccination baseline after standard-of-care therapy. Sample: PBMCs, taken from a glioma patient treated with radiotherapy, temozolomide or both. This clonotype was sampled from a man aged 40-55 years with glioma. Some clones in this sample may be carry-over from other donors' samples. This chain uses TRBV25-1 with TRBJ2-2; the D gene is possibly TRBD1 (6 bases). In DNA, the CDR3 is TGTGCCAGCAGTACTTTCTTGACAGGGAACACCGGGGAGCTGTTTTTT. Translated: CASSTFLTGNTGELFF.